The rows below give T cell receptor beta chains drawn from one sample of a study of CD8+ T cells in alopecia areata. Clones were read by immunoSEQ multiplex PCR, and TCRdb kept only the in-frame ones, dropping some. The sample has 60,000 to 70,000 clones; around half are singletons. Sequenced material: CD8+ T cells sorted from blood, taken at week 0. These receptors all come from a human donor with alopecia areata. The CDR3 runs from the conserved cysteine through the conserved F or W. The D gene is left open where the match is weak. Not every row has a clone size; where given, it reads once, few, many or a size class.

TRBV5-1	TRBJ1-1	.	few	CASSGNGEAFF	TGCGCCAGCAGCGGGAACGGTGAAGCTTTCTTT
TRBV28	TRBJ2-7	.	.	CASSFPRAEQYF	TGTGCCAGCAGTTTTCCGAGGGCCGAGCAGTACTTC
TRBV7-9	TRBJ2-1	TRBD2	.	CASSRTSGRPFNEQFF	TGTGCCAGCAGTCGCACTAGCGGGAGGCCTTTCAATGAGCAGTTCTTC
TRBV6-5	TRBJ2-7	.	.	CASSYTSVGGSYEQYF	TGTGCCAGCAGTTACACCTCTGTGGGGGGATCATACGAGCAGTACTTC
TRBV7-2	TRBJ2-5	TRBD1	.	CASSPWTGEETQYF	TGTGCCAGCAGCCCTTGGACAGGGGAAGAGACCCAGTACTTC
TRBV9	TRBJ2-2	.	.	CASSPQGTGELFF	TGTGCCAGCAGCCCCCAGGGTACCGGGGAGCTGTTTTTT
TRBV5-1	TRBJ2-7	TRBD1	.	CASSLQPGQGYEQYF	TGCGCCAGCAGCTTGCAGCCGGGACAGGGCTACGAGCAGTACTTC
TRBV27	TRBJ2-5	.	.	CASSLHGQETQYF	TGTGCCAGCAGTTTACATGGCCAAGAGACCCAGTACTTC
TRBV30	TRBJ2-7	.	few	CAWSLTYEQYF	TGTGCCTGGAGTCTCACCTACGAGCAGTACTTC
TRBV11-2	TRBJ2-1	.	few	CASSSNTPQGSLRGEQFF	TGTGCCAGCAGCTCAAATACTCCCCAGGGGTCCCTTCGAGGTGAGCAGTTCTTC